Each of the 15 T cell receptor beta chains below was sequenced from the same sample in a study of OX40 agonist ivuxolimab in advanced cancers. Data came from immunoSEQ multiplex PCR; TCRdb stores just in-frame clones and leaves some out. The sample lists approximately 65,000 clones; more than 75% were seen once. The sample here was CD4+ or CD8+ T cells sorted from blood, taken in a trial of the OX40 agonist ivuxolimab. The receptors derive from an adult with an advanced solid tumor such as melanoma, head and neck, liver or kidney cancer.

The chain carries TRBV7-6 and TRBJ1-4; a weak D match, TRBD1 (5 bases). The V and J ends lost 5 bases and 12 bases respectively, with 19 bases between them. The germline V gene encodes CDR1 SGHVS and CDR2 FNYEAQ. The CDR3 is 14 residues long. The CDR3 nucleotides are TGTGCCAGCAGCCCAAATCAGGGAGGGCGGGAACTGTTTTTT. Amino acid sequence: CASSPNQGGRELFF.

In its sample, this clone was seen once. V usage is TRBV5-5 and J usage is TRBJ2-3; weak D call: TRBD1 (5 bases). Germline CDR1 and CDR2: SGHKS and YYEKEE (reference sequence). Trimming took off 3 bases at V and 0 bases at J, with 17 bases between the two ends. The CDR3 is made up of 17 amino acids. The CDR3 reads CASSWPAGHSSTDTQYF. In nucleotides, the CDR3 is TGTGCCAGCAGCTGGCCGGCAGGGCACTCTAGCACAGATACGCAGTATTTT.

The chain links TRBV7-2 to TRBJ2-7; TRBD2 aligns across 11 bases. The CDR3 has 15 amino acids. With 0 bases clipped from V and 4 bases from J, the junction kept 2 bases outside the gene matches. Germline V gives CDR1 SGHTA, CDR2 FQGNSA. Here the CDR3 DNA reads TGTGCCAGCAGCTTAGCTAGCGGGAGGGAGTACGAGCAGTACTTC. It yields the protein CASSLASGREYEQYF.

The CDR3 spells CASALGEFGEQYF. The DNA for the CDR3 is TGTGCCAGCGCTTTAGGGGAATTCGGCGAGCAGTACTTC. V usage is TRBV5-6 and J usage is TRBJ2-7; a weak D match, TRBD1 (5 bases). This CDR3 has 13 amino acids. V was shortened by 7 bases and J by 6 bases, with 17 bases between the two germline ends. CDR1 and CDR2 from the germline V gene are SGHDT and YYEEEE.

This clone was recorded once. V gene TRBV11-3 combines with J gene TRBJ2-5, with D perhaps matching TRBD1 or TRBD2 (6 bases each). V lost 3 bases and J lost 5, with 10 bases in between. CDR1 SGHNT and CDR2 YENEEA come from the germline V gene. This CDR3 spans 13 amino acids. CDR3 protein: CASSFGGGETQYF. CDR3 nucleotide sequence: TGTGCCAGCAGCTTTGGAGGGGGGGAGACCCAGTACTTC.

V is TRBV11-2 and J is TRBJ2-3, with 7 nucleotides matching TRBD1. The V gene's germline CDR1 is SGHAT and CDR2 FQNNGV. The trim removed 5 bases at V and 4 bases at J, leaving 9 bases unmatched. The CDR3 spans 15 residues. The CDR3 loop is CASSRTGVGADTQYF. The CDR3 coding sequence is TGTGCCAGCAGCCGCACAGGGGTTGGCGCAGATACGCAGTATTTT. The entire variable domain, with the rest obtained from reference TRBV11-2 and TRBJ2-3, is as follows: EAGVAQSPRYKIIEKRQSVAFWCNPISGHATLYWYQQILGQGPKLLIQFQNNGVVDDSQLPKDRFSAERLKGVDSTLKIQPAKLEDSAVYLCASSRTGVGADTQYFGPGTRLTVL.

The J gene is TRBJ1-1, the V gene TRBV6-5; weak D call: TRBD1 (5 bases). The CDR3 is 13 amino acids. Per germline, CDR1 MNHEY and CDR2 SVGAGI. V lost 11 bases, J lost 1 base, and 14 bases lay in between. CDR3 in DNA: TGTGCCTGCGGGGGTAGGGCGAACACTGAAGCTTTCTTT. As protein: CACGGRANTEAFF.

CDR3 in amino acids: CSVRNMGGQISSRSISTDTQYF. CDR3 DNA: TGCAGCGTCAGAAACATGGGGGGACAGATTAGTTCCCGATCCATTAGCACAGATACGCAGTATTTT. The chain has TRBV29-1 and TRBJ2-3, with a tentative D call TRBD1 (7 bases). Trimming stripped 6 bases from V and 0 bases from J, with 37 bases between. The CDR3 is 22 residues long. CDR1 is SQVTM, CDR2 ANQGSEA, per germline.

This rearrangement joins TRBV5-7 to TRBJ2-5; 8 nucleotides match TRBD1. TRBV5-7 qualifies as an ORF whose function is uncertain. CDR3 length equals 14 residues. V lost 4 bases to trimming and J lost 5 bases; unmatched junction nucleotides: 7. DNA of the CDR3: TGTGCCAGCAGCACTGACAGGGGTTCGGAGACCCAGTACTTC. Translated: CASSTDRGSETQYF.

The chain carries TRBV28 and TRBJ1-5; D gene unclear. V lost 6 bases to trimming and J lost 3 bases, with 6 bases between them. Germline V CDR1 and CDR2: MDHEN, SYDVKM. The CDR3 is made up of 12 amino acids. CDR3 bases: TGTGCCAGCAGACCCCCCAATCAGCCCCAGCATTTT. It yields the protein CASRPPNQPQHF.

The genes are TRBV5-1 and TRBJ1-3, with 8 positions matching TRBD1. The V segment lost 4 bases and the J segment 4 bases; nucleotides outside the gene matches: 7. The CDR3 spans 15 residues. Germline CDR1 is SGHRS and CDR2 is YFSETQ. The chain's CDR3 is CASSEQGVVGNTIYF. The CDR3 DNA sequence: TGCGCCAGCAGCGAACAGGGGGTGGTCGGAAACACCATATATTTT. The full variable domain, with the rest looked up from reference TRBV5-1 and TRBJ1-3, is KAGVTQTPRYLIKTRGQQVTLSCSPISGHRSVSWYQQTPGQGLQFLFEYFSETQRNKGNFPGRFSGRQFSNSRSEMNVSTLELGDSALYLCASSEQGVVGNTIYFGEGSWLTVV.

The chain carries TRBV9 and TRBJ1-5; D perhaps matches TRBD1 (5 bases). The length of the CDR3 is 15 residues. CDR1 is SGDLS, CDR2 YYNGEE, per germline. Trimming left V 0 bases short and J 10 bases short, with 17 bases between. As DNA, the CDR3 is TGTGCCAGCAGCGTAGCGCCCGGGCCTGGGGACCCCCAGCATTTT. Protein product: CASSVAPGPGDPQHF.

This chain joins TRBV5-1 and TRBJ2-5; 9 bases match TRBD1. Trimming took 4 bases from V and 4 from J; bases not matched to a gene: 2. Germline-derived CDR1 and CDR2 are SGHRS and YFSETQ. The CDR3 has 13 amino acids. The CDR3 DNA reads TGCGCCAGCAGCGGGACAGGGCTAGAGACCCAGTACTTC. The encoded protein is CASSGTGLETQYF. The whole variable domain, remainder taken from reference TRBV5-1 and TRBJ2-5, is KAGVTQTPRYLIKTRGQQVTLSCSPISGHRSVSWYQQTPGQGLQFLFEYFSETQRNKGNFPGRFSGRQFSNSRSEMNVSTLELGDSALYLCASSGTGLETQYFGPGTRLLVL.

The V gene is TRBV28, the J gene TRBJ2-1; TRBD2 matches at 8 bases. From germline, CDR1 is MDHEN and CDR2 SYDVKM. This CDR3 is 14 amino acids long. J gave up 8 bases and V 2 bases, and 5 bases lay outside the gene matches. CDR3 loop: CASSLPGRGDEQFF. The CDR3 DNA reads as TGTGCCAGCAGTTTACCCGGGAGGGGCGATGAGCAGTTCTTC.

The chain is built from TRBV11-2 and TRBJ2-7; D is unclear. The CDR3 totals 15 residues. The germline gives CDR1 SGHAT, CDR2 FQNNGV. Deletions cut 2 bases from V and 1 base from J, with 12 bases between. The CDR3 DNA reads as TGTGCCAGCAGCTTAATGCCAGGACCTTCCTACGAGCAGTACTTC. As protein: CASSLMPGPSYEQYF.